This entry is about one T cell receptor beta chain. This entry is derived from a study of blood T cells in healthy people across ages. The CDR3 has 13 residues. CDR1 is SGHTA, CDR2 FQGNSA, per germline. The germline V and J ends were trimmed by 5 bases and 3 bases, with 11 bases remaining between them. The second PCR ran roughly 6 to 11 cycles with a sample-barcoded 5' primer and J-beta primers. Researchers report that a template-switch adaptor with 12 random nucleotides tagged each cDNA molecule. TCRdb used MiXCR to reprocess the 5' RACE reads, holding one entry per CDR3 protein. The repertoire has about 900,000 distinct CDR3 sequences, about 62% of them found once; the top ten carry roughly 26%.

The clonotype was recovered from a man younger than 45 in good health. The sequencing sample was made of blood. The V and J genes are TRBV7-2 and TRBJ2-7, with D uncertain. CDR3 bases: TGTGCCAGCAGCCCGTCCGGCGACTACGAGCAGTACTTC. Protein product: CASSPSGDYEQYF. Based on the CDR3 plus reference TRBV7-2 and TRBJ2-7, the full variable domain is GAGVSQSPSNKVTEKGKDVELRCDPISGHTALYWYRQSLGQGLEFLIYFQGNSAPDKSGLPSDRFSAERTGGSVSTLTIQRTQQEDSAVYLCASSPSGDYEQYFGPGTRLTVT.